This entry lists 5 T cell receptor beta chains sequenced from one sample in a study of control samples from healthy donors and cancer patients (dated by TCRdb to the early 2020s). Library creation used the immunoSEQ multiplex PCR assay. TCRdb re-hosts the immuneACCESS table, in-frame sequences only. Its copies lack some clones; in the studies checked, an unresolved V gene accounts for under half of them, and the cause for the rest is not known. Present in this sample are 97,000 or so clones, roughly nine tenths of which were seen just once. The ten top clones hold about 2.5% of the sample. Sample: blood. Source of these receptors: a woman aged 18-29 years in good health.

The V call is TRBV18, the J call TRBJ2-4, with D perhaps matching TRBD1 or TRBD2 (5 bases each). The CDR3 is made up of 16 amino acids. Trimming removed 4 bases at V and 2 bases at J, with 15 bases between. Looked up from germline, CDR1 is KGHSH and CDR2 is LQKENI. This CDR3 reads CASSLGTRISKNIQYF. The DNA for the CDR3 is TGTGCCAGCTCACTAGGGACCCGAATTTCCAAAAACATTCAGTACTTC.

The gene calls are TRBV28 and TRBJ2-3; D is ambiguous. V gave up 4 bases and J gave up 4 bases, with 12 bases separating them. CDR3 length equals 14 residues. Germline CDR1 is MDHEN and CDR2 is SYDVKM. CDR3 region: CASSSPALSDTQYF. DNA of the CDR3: TGTGCCAGCAGTTCACCCGCCCTATCAGATACGCAGTATTTT.

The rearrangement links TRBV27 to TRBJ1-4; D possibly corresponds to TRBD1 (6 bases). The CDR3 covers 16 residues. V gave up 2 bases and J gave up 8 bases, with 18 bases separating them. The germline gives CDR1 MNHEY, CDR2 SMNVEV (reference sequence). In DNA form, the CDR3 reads TGTGCCAGCAGTTTAGTGGGGGCGCTGGCCCCCGAAAAACTGTTTTTT. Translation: CASSLVGALAPEKLFF.

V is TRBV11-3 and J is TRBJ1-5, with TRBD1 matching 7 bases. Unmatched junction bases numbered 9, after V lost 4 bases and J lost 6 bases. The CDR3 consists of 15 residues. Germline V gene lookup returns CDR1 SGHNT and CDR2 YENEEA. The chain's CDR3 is CASSSDRARCQPQHF. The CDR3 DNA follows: TGTGCCAGCAGCTCAGACAGGGCTCGTTGTCAGCCCCAGCATTTT.

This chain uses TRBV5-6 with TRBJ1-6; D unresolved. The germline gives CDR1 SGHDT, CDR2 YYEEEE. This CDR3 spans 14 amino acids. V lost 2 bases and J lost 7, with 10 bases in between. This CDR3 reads CASSFQNGNSPLHF. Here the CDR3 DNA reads TGTGCCAGCAGCTTTCAAAACGGGAATTCACCCCTCCACTTT.